This is a list of T cell receptor beta chains from one sample in a study of T cells in Graves' hyperthyroidism and ophthalmopathy. TCRdb reanalysed the multiplex PCR reads using MiXCR and keeps one entry per CDR3 protein. The top ten hold roughly 20% of the sample, which has 400,000 or so distinct CDR3 sequences, roughly 15% seen once. The sample consisted of blood. All receptors come from a woman aged 60-75 years with Graves' ophthalmopathy. CDR3s include the opening cysteine and the closing phenylalanine or tryptophan. Each record gives: D gene, V gene, clone size, J gene, CDR3 protein, CDR3 DNA. D genes are given only for firm matches. Rows may omit the clone size; those that give it use once, few, many or a size class.

D gene: -; V gene: TRBV5-8; clone size: many; J gene: TRBJ2-7; CDR3 protein: CASSSTVSPSYEQYF; CDR3 DNA: TGTGCCAGCAGCTCGACAGTCTCTCCCTCCTACGAGCAGTACTTC
D gene: -; V gene: TRBV20-1; clone size: few; J gene: TRBJ1-3; CDR3 protein: CSAVNADSGNTIYF; CDR3 DNA: TGCAGTGCTGTGAATGCCGACTCTGGAAACACCATATATTTT
D gene: TRBD1; V gene: TRBV20-1; clone size: many; J gene: TRBJ2-3; CDR3 protein: CSAARDRESDTQYF; CDR3 DNA: TGCAGTGCGGCCCGGGACAGGGAATCAGATACGCAGTATTTT
D gene: -; V gene: TRBV10-2; clone size: few; J gene: TRBJ2-1; CDR3 protein: CASTRTEYNEQFF; CDR3 DNA: TGCGCCAGCACTAGGACAGAATACAATGAGCAGTTCTTC
D gene: TRBD1; V gene: TRBV6-5; clone size: many; J gene: TRBJ1-2; CDR3 protein: CASSYSGQGAVGYTF; CDR3 DNA: TGTGCCAGCAGTTACTCTGGTCAGGGGGCAGTTGGCTACACCTTC
D gene: -; V gene: TRBV6-6; clone size: -; J gene: TRBJ1-1; CDR3 protein: CASSYSAPCLNTEAFF; CDR3 DNA: TGTGCCAGCAGTTACTCCGCTCCGTGCTTGAACACTGAAGCTTTCTTT
D gene: -; V gene: TRBV11-2; clone size: many; J gene: TRBJ2-7; CDR3 protein: CASSSGLAAYEQYF; CDR3 DNA: TGTGCCAGCAGCTCGGGACTTGCCGCCTACGAGCAGTACTTC
D gene: TRBD1; V gene: TRBV10-1; clone size: many; J gene: TRBJ2-5; CDR3 protein: CASSESDRTGKETQYF; CDR3 DNA: TGCGCCAGCAGTGAGTCCGATAGGACAGGGAAAGAGACCCAGTACTTC
D gene: -; V gene: TRBV6-2/TRBV6-3; clone size: -; J gene: TRBJ1-4; CDR3 protein: CASSDRIGNEKLFF; CDR3 DNA: TGTGCCAGCAGTGACCGAATCGGGAATGAAAAACTGTTTTTT
D gene: TRBD2; V gene: TRBV20-1; clone size: many; J gene: TRBJ2-1; CDR3 protein: CSARGLAGANEQFF; CDR3 DNA: TGCAGTGCTAGAGGACTAGCTGGGGCCAATGAGCAGTTCTTC
D gene: -; V gene: TRBV5-1; clone size: many; J gene: TRBJ2-7; CDR3 protein: CASSPGDSTSYEQYF; CDR3 DNA: TGCGCCAGCAGCCCTGGAGACAGCACCTCCTACGAGCAGTACTTC